The present T cell receptor beta chain was sequenced within a study of CD8 T cells in Susac syndrome. The T cells that were sequenced for TCR beta were CD8+ and CD4+ cells from blood. RNA was extracted with the RNeasy kit, and a quantity of 0.5 to 1 ug was reverse transcribed using random hexamers. TCRdb re-derived calls from the immunoSEQ multiplex PCR reads in MiXCR, one entry per CDR3 protein. The sample lists about 190,000 distinct CDR3 sequences; roughly 94% were seen once. The V end lost 8 bases, the J end lost 5 bases, and 13 bases lay between the germline ends. The CDR3 loop spans 12 amino acids. Germline CDR1 reads KGHSH; CDR2 reads LQKENI.

The rearrangement links TRBV18 to TRBJ2-7; D perhaps matches TRBD2 (6 bases). Material for sequencing was CD8+ T cells from PBMCs. This TCR came from a human donor with Susac syndrome. Here the CDR3 DNA reads TGTGCCAGCACAATCGGCGGGGACGAGCAGTACTTC. Translating gives CASTIGGDEQYF.